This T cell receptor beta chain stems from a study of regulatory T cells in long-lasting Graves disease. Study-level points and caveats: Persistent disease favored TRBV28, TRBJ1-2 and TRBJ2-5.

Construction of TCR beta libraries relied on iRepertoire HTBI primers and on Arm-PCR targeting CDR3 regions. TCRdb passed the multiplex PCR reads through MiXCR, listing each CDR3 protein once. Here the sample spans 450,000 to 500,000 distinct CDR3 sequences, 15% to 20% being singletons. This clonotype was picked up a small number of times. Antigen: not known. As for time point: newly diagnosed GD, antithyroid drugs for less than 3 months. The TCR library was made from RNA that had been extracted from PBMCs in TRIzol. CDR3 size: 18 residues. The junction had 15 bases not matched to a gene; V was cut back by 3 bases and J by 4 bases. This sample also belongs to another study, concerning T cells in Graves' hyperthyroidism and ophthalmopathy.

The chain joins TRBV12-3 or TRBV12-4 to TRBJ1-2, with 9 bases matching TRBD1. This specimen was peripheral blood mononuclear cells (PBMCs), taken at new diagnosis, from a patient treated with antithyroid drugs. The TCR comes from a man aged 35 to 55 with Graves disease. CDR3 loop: CASSFAFPDRGQTYGYTF. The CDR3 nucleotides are TGTGCCAGCAGTTTCGCTTTTCCGGACAGGGGTCAAACCTATGGCTACACCTTC.